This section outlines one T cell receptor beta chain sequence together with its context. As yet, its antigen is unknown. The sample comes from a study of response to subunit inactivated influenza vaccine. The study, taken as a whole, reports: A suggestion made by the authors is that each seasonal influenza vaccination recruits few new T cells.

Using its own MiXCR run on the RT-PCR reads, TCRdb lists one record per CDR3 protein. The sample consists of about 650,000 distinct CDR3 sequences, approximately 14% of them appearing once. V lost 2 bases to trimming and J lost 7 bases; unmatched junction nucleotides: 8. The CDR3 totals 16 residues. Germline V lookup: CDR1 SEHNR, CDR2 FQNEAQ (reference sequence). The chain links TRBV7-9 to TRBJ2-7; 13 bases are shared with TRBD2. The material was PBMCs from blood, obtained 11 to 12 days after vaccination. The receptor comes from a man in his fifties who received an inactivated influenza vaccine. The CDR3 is CASSLPGLAGVGEQYF. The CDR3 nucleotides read TGTGCCAGCAGCTTACCAGGACTAGCGGGAGTGGGGGAGCAGTACTTC.